Listed here are 4 T cell receptor beta chains from one sample, sequenced in a study of blood T cell repertoires in COVID-19. This table comes from immunoSEQ multiplex PCR, and its TCRdb copy is limited to in-frame clones, with some not included. The table records roughly 80,000 clones, 82% of them present only once. Sequenced material: peripheral blood. These receptors were obtained from a man aged 50 to 60 with acute or convalescent COVID-19.

The chain employs TRBV14 and TRBJ2-7, with TRBD1 identical over 8 bases. The germline CDR1 and CDR2 sequences are SGHDN and FVKESK. The CDR3 runs to 14 residues. The V and J ends lost 4 bases and 4 bases, in that order; junction bases with no gene match: 6. This chain's CDR3 is CASSPRTGRYEQYF. The CDR3 coding sequence is TGTGCCAGCAGCCCCCGGACAGGGAGGTACGAGCAGTACTTC. The full variable domain, in which reference TRBV14 and TRBJ2-7 provide the parts outside the CDR3, is EAGVTQFPSHSVIEKGQTVTLRCDPISGHDNLYWYRRVMGKEIKFLLHFVKESKQDESGMPNNRFLAERTGGTYSTLKVQPAELEDSGVYFCASSPRTGRYEQYFGPGTRLTVT.

The V gene is TRBV15, the J gene TRBJ1-4, with 9 nucleotides matching TRBD1. This CDR3 is built from 15 residues. J lost 10 bases, V lost 5 bases, and 11 bases had no gene match. Germline V lookup: CDR1 LNHNV, CDR2 YYDKDF (reference sequence). This CDR3 reads CATSPQETGGGKLFF. Here the CDR3 DNA reads TGTGCCACCAGCCCTCAGGAGACAGGGGGTGGAAAACTGTTTTTT.

V usage is TRBV4-3 and J usage is TRBJ2-5; 7 nucleotides line up with TRBD2. CDR1 and CDR2 from the germline V gene are LGHNA and YSLEER. The junction had 0 bases not matched to a gene; V was cut back by 0 bases and J by 5 bases. The CDR3 has 13 amino acids. The CDR3 coding sequence is TGCGCCAGCAGCCAAGATAGCGGGGAGACCCAGTACTTC. It translates to CASSQDSGETQYF.

The genes are TRBV28 and TRBJ1-5; D not certain. The ends were cut back, 8 bases at V and 4 bases at J, with 9 bases in the middle. Germline V gives CDR1 MDHEN, CDR2 SYDVKM. The CDR3 runs 12 residues. The CDR3 region is CASRRSNQPQHF. The CDR3 DNA reads as TGTGCCAGCCGGCGGTCGAATCAGCCCCAGCATTTT.